The 10 T cell receptor beta chains below were found in one sample sequenced in a study of cytomegalovirus exposure and HLA in healthy donors. PCR amplification relied on 60 Vbeta primers (plus 13 Jbeta primers). Profiled with immunoSEQ multiplex PCR; TCRdb holds only in-frame clones, not every one. The table shows about 97,000 clones, with 70% to 80% occurring only once. The specimen sequenced was PBMCs. These receptors originate from a male donor in good health and CMV-seropositive.

A word on this clone: One end of the junction fails to match germline, which may point to a read error. V gene TRBV25-1 combines with J gene TRBJ2-2; 7 bases map to TRBD1. The CDR3 is 15 amino acids. Germline V CDR1 and CDR2: MGHDK, SYGVNS. CDR3 residues: CASSERGQLAGALFF. CDR3 coding DNA: TGTGCCAGCAGTGAACGGGGACAGCTAGCCGGGGCGCTGTTTTTT.

The chain joins TRBV18 to TRBJ2-7; D unclear. Germline V gives CDR1 KGHSH, CDR2 LQKENI. The CDR3 sequence is 13 residues long. The V gene lost 2 bases and the J gene lost 4 bases, with 9 bases spanning the gap. CDR3 nucleotide sequence: TGTGCCAGCTCACCATACTCCGAATACGAGCAGTACTTC. Amino acid sequence: CASSPYSEYEQYF.

This clone was observed once. This sequence joins TRBV4-3 and TRBJ2-1, with TRBD2 identical over 7 bases. The trim removed 0 bases at V and 3 bases at J, leaving 2 bases unmatched. The germline gives CDR1 LGHNA, CDR2 YSLEER. This CDR3 spans 15 amino acids. In DNA form, the CDR3 reads TGCGCCAGCAGCCAAGATTGGGGGGGCTACAATGAGCAGTTCTTC. It translates to CASSQDWGGYNEQFF.

This sequence joins TRBV5-1 and TRBJ2-1, with 14 positions matching TRBD2. V was clipped by 5 bases and J by 6 bases; unmatched bases: 7. Germline V lookup: CDR1 SGHRS, CDR2 YFSETQ. The CDR3 is 16 amino acids. The chain's CDR3 is CASSLTSGRAGNEQFF. CDR3 nucleotides: TGCGCCAGCAGTTTGACTAGCGGGAGGGCGGGCAATGAGCAGTTCTTC.

This rearrangement joins TRBV2 to TRBJ2-5; TRBD1 matches 9 bases. TRBJ2-7 explains the end of the DNA better; the J call may be wrong. This CDR3 contains 14 residues. Looked up from germline, CDR1 is SNHLY and CDR2 is FYNNEI. DNA for the CDR3: TGTGCCAGCTGCAGGAGGACAGGGGTGTACGAGCAGTACTTC. This gives the protein CASCRRTGVYEQYF.

To note about this clone: A junction end diverges from the germline sequence, so it may reflect a read error. The CDR3, as DNA: TGTGCCAACAGTGGGAGGGGTAATGAGCAGTTCTTC. As protein: CANSGRGNEQFF. The rearrangement joins TRBV2 to TRBJ2-1, with 7 bases lining up with TRBD2. The germline V gene has CDR1 SNHLY and CDR2 FYNNEI. This CDR3 is built from 12 residues.

J is TRBJ1-1 and V is TRBV6-5, with D unclear. Germline values: CDR1 MNHEY, CDR2 SVGAGI. There are 15 residues in the CDR3. V lost 6 bases, J lost 5 bases, and 19 bases lay in between. CDR3 DNA: TGTGCCAGCAGCTACATTACAGAAGGAGGGACTGAAGCTTTCTTT. Translation: CASSYITEGGTEAFF.

There are a few counts of this clone. The V call is TRBV28, the J call TRBJ2-1; 13 positions match TRBD2. The germline CDR1 and CDR2 sequences are MDHEN and SYDVKM. The CDR3 is 15 amino acids. The V segment lost 7 bases and the J segment 10 bases; nucleotides outside the gene matches: 10. DNA for the CDR3: TGTGCCAGCACCCGGGGACTAGCGGGAATCCGCGAGCAGTTCTTC. Translating it yields CASTRGLAGIREQFF.

J is TRBJ1-2 and V is TRBV2; D call uncertain. The CDR3 is made up of 12 amino acids. CDR1 SNHLY and CDR2 FYNNEI come from the germline V gene. Trimming stripped 6 bases from V and 6 bases from J, with 11 bases between. The CDR3 bases are TGTGCCAGCAGGGCCGGTGAGGATGGCTACACCTTC. Its translation is CASRAGEDGYTF.

The chain recombines TRBV19 with TRBJ2-1; 10 bases match TRBD1. Germline CDR1 reads LNHDA; CDR2 reads SQIVND (reference sequence). Germline trimming cut 4 bases from V and 2 bases from J; bases unmatched to any gene: 2. The CDR3 sequence is 15 residues long. CDR3 residues: CASSRGQGAYNEQFF. CDR3 coding DNA: TGTGCCAGTAGTAGAGGACAGGGGGCCTACAATGAGCAGTTCTTC.